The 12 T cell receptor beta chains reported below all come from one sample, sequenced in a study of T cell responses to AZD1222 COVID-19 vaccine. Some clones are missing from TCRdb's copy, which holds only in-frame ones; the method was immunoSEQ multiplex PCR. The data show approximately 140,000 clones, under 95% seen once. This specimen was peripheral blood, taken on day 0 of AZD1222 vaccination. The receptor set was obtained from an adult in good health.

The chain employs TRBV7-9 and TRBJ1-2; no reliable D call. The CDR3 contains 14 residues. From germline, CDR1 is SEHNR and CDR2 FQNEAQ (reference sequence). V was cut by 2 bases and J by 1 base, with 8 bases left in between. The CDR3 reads CASSLLRDNYGYTF. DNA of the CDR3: TGTGCCAGCAGCTTATTACGGGATAACTATGGCTACACCTTC.

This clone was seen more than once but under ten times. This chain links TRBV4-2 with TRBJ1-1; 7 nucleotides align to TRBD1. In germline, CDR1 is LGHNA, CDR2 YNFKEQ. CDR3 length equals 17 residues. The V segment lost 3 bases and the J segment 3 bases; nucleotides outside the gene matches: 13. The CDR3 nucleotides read TGTGCCAGCAGCCAGAAGCCCCAGGGGGAAGGAGACACTGAAGCTTTCTTT. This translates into CASSQKPQGEGDTEAFF.

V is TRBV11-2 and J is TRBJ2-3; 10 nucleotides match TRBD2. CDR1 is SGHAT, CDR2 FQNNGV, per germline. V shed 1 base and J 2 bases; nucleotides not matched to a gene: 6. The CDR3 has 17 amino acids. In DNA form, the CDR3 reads TGTGCCAGCAGCTTAGGTTTCCTAGCGGGAGCCACAGATACGCAGTATTTT. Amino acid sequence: CASSLGFLAGATDTQYF.

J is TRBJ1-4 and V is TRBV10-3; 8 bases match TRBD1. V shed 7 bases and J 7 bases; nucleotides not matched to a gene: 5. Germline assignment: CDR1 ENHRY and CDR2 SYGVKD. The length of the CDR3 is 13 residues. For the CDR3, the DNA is TGTGCCATCACGGACAGGGTCGGTGAAAAACTGTTTTTT. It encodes CAITDRVGEKLFF.

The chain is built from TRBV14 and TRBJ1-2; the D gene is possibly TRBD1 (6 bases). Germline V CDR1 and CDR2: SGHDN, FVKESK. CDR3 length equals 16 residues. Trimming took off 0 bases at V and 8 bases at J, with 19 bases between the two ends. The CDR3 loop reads CASSQDRGRGLGGYTF. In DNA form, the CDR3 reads TGTGCCAGCAGCCAAGATCGAGGCAGGGGCCTAGGGGGCTACACCTTC.

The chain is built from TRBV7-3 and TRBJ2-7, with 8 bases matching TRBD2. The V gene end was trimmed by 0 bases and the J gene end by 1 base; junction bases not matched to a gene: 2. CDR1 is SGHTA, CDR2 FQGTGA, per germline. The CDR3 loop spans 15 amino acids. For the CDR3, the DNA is TGTGCCAGCAGCTTAACGGGCGGGAGGTCCTACGAGCAGTACTTC. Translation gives CASSLTGGRSYEQYF.

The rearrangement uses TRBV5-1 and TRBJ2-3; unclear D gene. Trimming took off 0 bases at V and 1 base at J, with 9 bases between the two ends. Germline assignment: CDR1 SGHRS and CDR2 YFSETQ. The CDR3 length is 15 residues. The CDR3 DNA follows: TGCGCCAGCAGCTTGGCCTGGGCCCGCACAGATACGCAGTATTTT. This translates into CASSLAWARTDTQYF. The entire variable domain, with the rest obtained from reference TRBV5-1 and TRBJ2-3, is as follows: KAGVTQTPRYLIKTRGQQVTLSCSPISGHRSVSWYQQTPGQGLQFLFEYFSETQRNKGNFPGRFSGRQFSNSRSEMNVSTLELGDSALYLCASSLAWARTDTQYFGPGTRLTVL.

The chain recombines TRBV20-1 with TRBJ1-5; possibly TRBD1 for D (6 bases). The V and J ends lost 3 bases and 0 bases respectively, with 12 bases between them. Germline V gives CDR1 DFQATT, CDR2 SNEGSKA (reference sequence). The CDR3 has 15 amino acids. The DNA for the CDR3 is TGCAGTGCTAGTCCGACAGGATATAGCAATCAGCCCCAGCATTTT. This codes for CSASPTGYSNQPQHF.

The chain's CDR3 is CSASLWGQREKLFF. Here the CDR3 DNA reads TGCAGTGCTAGTCTGTGGGGGCAAAGAGAAAAACTGTTTTTT. The genes are TRBV20-1 and TRBJ1-4, with D perhaps TRBD1 (6 bases). The CDR3 length is 14 residues. The V end was cut by 3 bases, the J end by 8 bases, with 16 bases between. Germline V gene data show CDR1 as DFQATT and CDR2 as SNEGSKA (reference sequence).

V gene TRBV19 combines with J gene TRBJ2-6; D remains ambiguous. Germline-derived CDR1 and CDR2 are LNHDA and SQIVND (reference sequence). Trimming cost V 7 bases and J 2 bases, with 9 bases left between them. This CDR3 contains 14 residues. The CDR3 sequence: CASTQDPGANVLTF. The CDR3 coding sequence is TGTGCCAGTACTCAAGACCCTGGGGCCAACGTCCTGACTTTC.

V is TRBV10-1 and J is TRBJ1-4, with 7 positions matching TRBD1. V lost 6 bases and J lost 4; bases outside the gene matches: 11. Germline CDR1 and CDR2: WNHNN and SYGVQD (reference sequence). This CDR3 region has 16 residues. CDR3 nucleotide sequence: TGCGCCAGCAGGGAGGGACAGCTAGACGGTAATGAAAAACTGTTTTTT. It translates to CASREGQLDGNEKLFF.

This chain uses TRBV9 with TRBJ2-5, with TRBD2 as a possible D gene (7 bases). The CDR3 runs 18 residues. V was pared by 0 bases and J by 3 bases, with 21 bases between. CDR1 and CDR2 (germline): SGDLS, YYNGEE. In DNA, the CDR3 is TGTGCCAGCAGCGTAGGCCCCCCAGGGGCGGGGGTAGAAGAGACCCAGTACTTC. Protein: CASSVGPPGAGVEETQYF.